This T cell receptor beta chain is drawn from a study of CD4 T cells in relation to SARS-CoV-2 and coronaviruses. Study context: Negative control cultures got HIV-1 Nef peptides or no peptide.

Comments on this clone: What it binds is unknown.

CD4+ T cells from unexposed donors were obtained before the COVID-19 pandemic (2011-2018). CD4+ T cells were isolated from the cells after about ten days of culture. The protocol was immunoSEQ multiplex PCR, while the TCRdb copy is restricted to in-frame clones and leaves out a portion. The sample contains more than 15,000 clones, just under 80% of which appear only once. The CDR3 has 17 residues. V shed 3 bases and J shed 3 bases, with 21 bases lying between them. Germline lookup yields CDR1 DFQATT and CDR2 SNEGSKA (reference sequence). The chain combines TRBV20-1 with TRBJ1-3, with D possibly TRBD1 on 6 matching bases. This sequence originates from a human donor in good health. Source material: CD4+ T cells from PBMCs, cultured in vitro. Here the CDR3 DNA reads TGCAGTGCTAGTGGGGGCTGGGAGGGGCGCCTTGGAAACACCATATATTTT. Residues: CSASGGWEGRLGNTIYF.